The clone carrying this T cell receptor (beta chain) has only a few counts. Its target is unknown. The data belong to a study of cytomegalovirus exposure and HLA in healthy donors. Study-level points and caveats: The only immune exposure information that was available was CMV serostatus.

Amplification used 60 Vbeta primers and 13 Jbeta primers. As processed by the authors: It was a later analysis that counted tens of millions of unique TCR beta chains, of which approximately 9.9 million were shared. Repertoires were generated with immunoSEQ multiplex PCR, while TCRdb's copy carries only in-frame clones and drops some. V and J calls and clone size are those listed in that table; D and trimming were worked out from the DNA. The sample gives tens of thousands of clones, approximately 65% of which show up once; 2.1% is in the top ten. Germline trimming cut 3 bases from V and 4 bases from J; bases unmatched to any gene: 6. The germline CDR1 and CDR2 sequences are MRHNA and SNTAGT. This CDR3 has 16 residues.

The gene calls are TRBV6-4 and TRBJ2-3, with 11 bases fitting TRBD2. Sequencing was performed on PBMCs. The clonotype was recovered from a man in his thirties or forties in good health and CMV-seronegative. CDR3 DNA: TGTGCCAGCAGTGATAGCGGTAGCGGGGGGGCAGATACGCAGTATTTT. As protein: CASSDSGSGGADTQYF.